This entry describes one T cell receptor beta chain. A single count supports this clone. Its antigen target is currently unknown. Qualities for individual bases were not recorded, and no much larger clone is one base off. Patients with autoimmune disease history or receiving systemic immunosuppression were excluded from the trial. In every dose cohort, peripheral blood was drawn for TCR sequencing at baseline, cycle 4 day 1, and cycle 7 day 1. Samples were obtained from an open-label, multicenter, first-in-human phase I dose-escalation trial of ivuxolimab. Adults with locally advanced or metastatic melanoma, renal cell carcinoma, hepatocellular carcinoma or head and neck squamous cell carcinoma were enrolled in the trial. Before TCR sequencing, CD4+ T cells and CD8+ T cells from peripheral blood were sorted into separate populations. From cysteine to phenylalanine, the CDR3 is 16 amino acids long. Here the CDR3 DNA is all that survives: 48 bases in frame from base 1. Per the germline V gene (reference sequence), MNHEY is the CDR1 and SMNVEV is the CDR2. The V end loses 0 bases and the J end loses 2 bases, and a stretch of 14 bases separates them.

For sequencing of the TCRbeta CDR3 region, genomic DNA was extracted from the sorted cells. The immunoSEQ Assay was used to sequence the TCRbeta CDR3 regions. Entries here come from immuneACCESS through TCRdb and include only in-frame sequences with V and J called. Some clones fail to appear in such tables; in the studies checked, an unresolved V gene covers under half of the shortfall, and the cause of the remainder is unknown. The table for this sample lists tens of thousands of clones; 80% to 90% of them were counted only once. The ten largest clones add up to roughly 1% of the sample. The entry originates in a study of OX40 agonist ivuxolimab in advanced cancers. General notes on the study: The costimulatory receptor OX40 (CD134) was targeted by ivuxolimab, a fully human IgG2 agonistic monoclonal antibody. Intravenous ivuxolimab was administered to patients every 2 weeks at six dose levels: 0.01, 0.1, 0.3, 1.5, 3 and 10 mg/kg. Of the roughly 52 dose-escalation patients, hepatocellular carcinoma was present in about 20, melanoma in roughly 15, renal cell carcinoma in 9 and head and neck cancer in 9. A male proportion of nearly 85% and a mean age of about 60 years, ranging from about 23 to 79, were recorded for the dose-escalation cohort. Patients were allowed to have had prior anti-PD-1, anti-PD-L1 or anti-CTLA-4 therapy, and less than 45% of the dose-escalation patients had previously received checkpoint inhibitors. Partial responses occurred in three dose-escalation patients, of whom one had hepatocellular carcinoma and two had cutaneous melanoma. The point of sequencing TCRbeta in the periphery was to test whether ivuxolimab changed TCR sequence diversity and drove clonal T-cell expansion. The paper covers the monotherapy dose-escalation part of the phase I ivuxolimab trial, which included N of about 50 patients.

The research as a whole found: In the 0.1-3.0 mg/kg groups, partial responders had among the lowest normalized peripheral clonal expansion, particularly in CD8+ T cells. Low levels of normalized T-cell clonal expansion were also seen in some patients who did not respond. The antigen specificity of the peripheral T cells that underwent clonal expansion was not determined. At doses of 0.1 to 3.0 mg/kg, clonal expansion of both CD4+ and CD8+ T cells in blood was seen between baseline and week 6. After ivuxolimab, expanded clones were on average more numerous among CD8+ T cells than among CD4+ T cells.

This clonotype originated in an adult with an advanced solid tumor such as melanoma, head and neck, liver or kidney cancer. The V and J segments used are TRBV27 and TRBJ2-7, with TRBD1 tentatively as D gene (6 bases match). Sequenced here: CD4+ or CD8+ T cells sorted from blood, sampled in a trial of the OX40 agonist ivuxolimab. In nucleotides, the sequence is TGTGCCAGCAGTTTATCGCTACAGGGAGTCGCCTACGAGCAGTACTTC. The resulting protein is CASSLSLQGVAYEQYF.